This is a list of T cell receptor beta chains from one sample in a study of regulatory T cells in long-lasting Graves disease. TCRdb reanalysed the multiplex PCR reads using MiXCR and keeps one entry per CDR3 protein. This table holds 400,000 to 500,000 distinct CDR3 sequences, 16% found once. This same sample was also part of a study on T cells in Graves' hyperthyroidism and ophthalmopathy.

This specimen consisted of peripheral blood mononuclear cells (PBMCs), obtained at new diagnosis, from a patient treated with antithyroid drugs. The receptors shown here come from a woman in her late teens or twenties with Graves disease. Both conserved end residues are part of each CDR3. Each record gives: clone size, V gene, D gene, J gene, CDR3 protein, CDR3 DNA. A D gene is named only where the DNA matches it firmly. Not every row has a clone size; where given, it reads once, few, many or a size class.

few	TRBV20-1	TRBD1	TRBJ1-2	CSASRTGGTYGYTF	TGCAGTGCTAGTAGGACAGGGGGCACCTATGGCTACACCTTC
many	TRBV28	-	TRBJ1-3	CASTGAAGLSSGNTIYF	TGTGCCAGCACTGGCGCCGCCGGCCTAAGCTCTGGAAACACCATATATTTT
many	TRBV18	TRBD2	TRBJ2-3	CASSPSGGPDTQYF	TGTGCCAGCTCACCATCGGGGGGGCCAGATACGCAGTATTTT
many	TRBV7-8	-	TRBJ1-1	CASSLVQTNTEAFF	TGTGCCAGCAGCTTAGTGCAGACGAACACTGAAGCTTTCTTT
few	TRBV28	-	TRBJ1-6	CASRHGRNSYNSPLHF	TGTGCCAGCAGACACGGACGGAACTCCTATAATTCACCCCTCCACTTT
many	TRBV13	-	TRBJ2-7	CASSHFGFSSYEQYF	TGTGCCAGCAGCCACTTTGGATTCAGCTCCTACGAGCAGTACTTC
many	TRBV28	-	TRBJ2-4	CASDEGTKNIQYF	TGTGCCAGCGATGAGGGGACCAAAAACATTCAGTACTTC
once	TRBV12-3/TRBV12-4	TRBD2	TRBJ2-1	CASSFSSGRASAHEQFF	TGTGCCAGCAGTTTTTCCAGCGGGAGGGCCTCTGCACATGAGCAGTTCTTC
-	TRBV4-1	-	TRBJ1-4	CASSQLYEKLFF	TGCGCCAGCAGCCAACTTTATGAAAAACTGTTTTTT
few	TRBV29-1	-	TRBJ2-1	CSVTTEYYNEQFF	TGCAGCGTGACGACAGAGTATTACAATGAGCAGTTCTTC
many	TRBV6-1	TRBD1	TRBJ1-2	CASSRMTGFGYTF	TGTGCCAGCAGTAGAATGACAGGGTTCGGCTACACCTTC
many	TRBV20-1	TRBD2	TRBJ2-7	CSAKREGPGYEQYF	TGCAGTGCCAAGCGGGAGGGCCCGGGGTACGAGCAGTACTTC
-	TRBV10-1	-	TRBJ2-5	CASSGGDDYTDSKTQYF	TGCGCCAGCAGTGGGGGCGACGACTACACGGACTCGAAGACCCAGTACTTC
-	TRBV6-5	TRBD1	TRBJ2-5	CASSYRTGGGGETQYF	TGTGCCAGCAGTTATAGGACAGGGGGCGGCGGAGAGACCCAGTACTTC
many	TRBV27	-	TRBJ1-6	CASSSTLGNSPLHF	TGTGCCAGCAGTTCAACATTGGGTAATTCACCCCTCCACTTT
many	TRBV6-1	TRBD1	TRBJ2-7	CASSEGRGRVHEQYF	TGTGCCAGCAGTGAAGGAAGGGGGCGCGTTCACGAGCAGTACTTC
few	TRBV11-1	-	TRBJ2-6	CASSLGENLHSGANVLTF	TGTGCCAGCAGCTTAGGGGAGAATCTGCACTCTGGGGCCAACGTCCTGACTTTC
-	TRBV5-1	TRBD1	TRBJ2-7	CASSPRDRGEQYF	TGCGCCAGCAGCCCCCGGGACAGGGGCGAGCAGTACTTC
few	TRBV5-1	-	TRBJ2-1	CASSLFGGRDNEQFF	TGCGCCAGCAGCTTGTTCGGTGGGCGGGACAATGAGCAGTTCTTC
-	TRBV19	TRBD2	TRBJ2-2	CATMMSGGNTGELFF	TGTGCCACTATGATGAGCGGGGGGAACACCGGGGAGCTGTTTTTT
many	TRBV3-1	TRBD1	TRBJ1-4	CASSQGQVDNEKLFF	TGTGCCAGCAGCCAGGGACAGGTCGATAATGAAAAACTGTTTTTT
many	TRBV27	TRBD2	TRBJ2-3	CASSVLAGGLSDTQYF	TGTGCCAGCAGTGTACTAGCGGGAGGGTTGTCAGATACGCAGTATTTT
-	TRBV19	TRBD2	TRBJ2-1	CASSIDPGLAGTSGRDEQFF	TGTGCCAGTAGTATAGATCCAGGACTAGCGGGAACCTCCGGTAGGGATGAGCAGTTCTTC
many	TRBV7-9	-	TRBJ2-1	CASSLFYRYNEQFF	TGTGCCAGCAGCTTGTTTTACAGATACAATGAGCAGTTCTTC
few	TRBV20-1	-	TRBJ2-3	CSARETLSTDTQYF	TGCAGTGCTAGAGAGACTCTCAGCACAGATACGCAGTATTTT
-	TRBV7-9	-	TRBJ2-1	CASSLDQRPDEQFF	TGTGCCAGCAGCTTAGACCAACGCCCCGATGAGCAGTTCTTC
-	TRBV3-1	TRBD2	TRBJ2-1	CASSQAGGPYNEQFF	TGTGCCAGCAGCCAAGCGGGAGGCCCCTACAATGAGCAGTTCTTC
many	TRBV7-8	-	TRBJ2-1	CASSALQSGHPEQFF	TGTGCCAGCAGCGCCCTGCAAAGCGGTCATCCCGAGCAGTTCTTC
many	TRBV2	TRBD2	TRBJ2-2	CASRVLAGAGELFF	TGTGCCAGCAGGGTGCTAGCGGGAGCCGGGGAGCTGTTTTTT
few	TRBV7-9	-	TRBJ2-1	CASSLRQGGGSYNEQFF	TGTGCCAGCAGCTTGAGACAAGGGGGAGGTTCCTACAATGAGCAGTTCTTC
many	TRBV29-1	-	TRBJ2-3	CSVERPGSTDTQYF	TGCAGCGTTGAGAGACCCGGTAGCACAGATACGCAGTATTTT
many	TRBV7-2	TRBD1	TRBJ2-7	CASSLEVTGSLWEQYF	TGTGCCAGCAGCTTAGAGGTGACAGGGTCTTTGTGGGAGCAGTACTTC
many	TRBV11-2	-	TRBJ1-1	CASSTYMNTEAFF	TGTGCCAGCAGCACATACATGAACACTGAAGCTTTCTTT
many	TRBV18	TRBD1	TRBJ1-4	CASSPDRGSEKLFF	TGTGCCAGCAGCCCAGACAGGGGGAGTGAAAAACTGTTTTTT
-	TRBV6-1	-	TRBJ1-6	CASSRHGINHNSPLHF	TGTGCCAGCAGCAGACATGGAATCAATCATAATTCACCCCTCCACTTT
-	TRBV18	-	TRBJ2-2	CASSPEAANTGELFF	TGTGCCAGCTCACCTGAGGCGGCGAACACCGGGGAGCTGTTTTTT
-	TRBV30	-	TRBJ1-4	CAWSVPWVPANEKLFF	TGTGCCTGGAGTGTACCATGGGTACCGGCTAATGAAAAACTGTTTTTT
many	TRBV7-2	TRBD1	TRBJ1-2	CASSTGQGSYGYTF	TGTGCCAGCAGCACAGGACAGGGATCATATGGCTACACCTTC
many	TRBV5-1	TRBD2	TRBJ2-1	CASSLNSGRGNEQFF	TGCGCCAGCAGCCTCAATAGCGGGAGGGGCAATGAGCAGTTCTTC
many	TRBV7-3	-	TRBJ1-5	CASSLTREQPQHF	TGTGCCAGCAGCTTAACTCGGGAGCAGCCCCAGCATTTT
-	TRBV11-3	-	TRBJ2-3	CASSLEGSARSAATQYF	TGTGCCAGCAGCTTAGAGGGAAGCGCCCGATCAGCAGCTACGCAGTATTTT
few	TRBV12-3/TRBV12-4	-	TRBJ2-6	CASTPEAGRSGANVLTF	TGTGCCAGCACTCCAGAGGCGGGTCGCTCTGGGGCCAACGTCCTGACTTTC
few	TRBV7-2	-	TRBJ1-2	CASSLVGWGYTF	TGTGCCAGCAGCTTAGTCGGGTGGGGCTACACCTTC
many	TRBV18	-	TRBJ1-1	CASSPLGGSEAFF	TGTGCCAGCTCACCATTGGGGGGCTCTGAAGCTTTCTTT
many	TRBV7-8	-	TRBJ1-1	CASNPIRGANTEAFF	TGTGCCAGCAACCCTATAAGGGGCGCGAACACTGAAGCTTTCTTT
many	TRBV6-2/TRBV6-3	-	TRBJ1-5	CASKRVGAANLPQHF	TGTGCCAGCAAGCGTGTCGGGGCGGCCAATCTGCCCCAGCATTTT
-	TRBV7-9	-	TRBJ1-1	CASSPVAASEAFF	TGTGCCAGCAGCCCGGTTGCCGCCTCTGAAGCTTTCTTT
few	TRBV20-1	-	TRBJ1-5	CSAWTANQPQHF	TGCAGTGCTTGGACAGCAAATCAGCCCCAGCATTTT
-	TRBV6-1	TRBD2	TRBJ2-5	CASSPPGRASPQYF	TGTGCCAGCAGCCCCCCCGGGAGGGCCAGTCCCCAGTACTTC
few	TRBV11-2	TRBD1	TRBJ1-3	CASSSLGRGPNTIYF	TGTGCCAGCAGCTCCCTAGGCAGGGGGCCAAACACCATATATTTT
many	TRBV11-2	-	TRBJ2-1	CASSLDGGLQFF	TGTGCCAGCAGCTTAGATGGGGGGCTGCAGTTCTTC
-	TRBV7-2	TRBD1	TRBJ2-5	CASRKLGQGLETQYF	TGTGCCAGCAGGAAATTGGGACAGGGTCTGGAGACCCAGTACTTC
many	TRBV7-2	TRBD2	TRBJ2-1	CASRLLAGGPHEQFF	TGTGCCAGCAGGTTACTAGCGGGAGGGCCCCATGAGCAGTTCTTC
many	TRBV7-2	-	TRBJ2-7	CASSSFWANEQYF	TGTGCCAGCAGCTCCTTTTGGGCGAACGAGCAGTACTTC
-	TRBV29-1	-	TRBJ1-1	CSVKRRGMNTEAFF	TGCAGCGTTAAGCGGAGGGGGATGAACACTGAAGCTTTCTTT